Here is one TCR beta chain with its context. Graft tissue processing released intraepithelial and lamina propria lymphocytes. The data originate from a study of graft-versus-host responses after intestinal transplantation. As for the study in general: Tacrolimus plus steroids were given to all recipients for roughly three years, preceded by anti-thymocyte globulin induction.

Produced via immunoSEQ multiplex PCR; TCRdb's table is partial and in-frame only. The sample has more than 4,000 clones; over 75% are singletons. The sample was ileum tissue, taken 156 days after intestinal transplant. The TCR originated in a human patient who received an intestinal transplant, so some T cells may come from the graft donor.

This CDR3 is CASSLTSGTTEAFF. The DNA of the CDR3 is TGTGCCAGCAGCTTAACGTCCGGGACCACTGAAGCTTTCTTT. This chain connects TRBV7-3 to TRBJ1-1, with TRBD1 as a possible D gene (5 bases). Germline-derived CDR1 and CDR2 are SGHTA and FQGTGA. The CDR3 totals 14 residues. Trimming shortened V by 0 bases and J by 4 bases, and 9 bases separated the two germline ends.